Listed below are T cell receptor beta chains from one sample, sequenced in a study of T cell changes during pregnancy in multiple sclerosis. Profiling relied on immunoSEQ multiplex PCR, and the TCRdb table lists in-frame clones only, not all of them. The table records roughly 13,000 clones, approximately 93% of them present only once. Sequences were derived from peripheral blood, sampled in the second trimester of pregnancy. The receptors were sampled from a female donor in good health, enrolled as a control in a pregnancy study. Each CDR3 is given without its conserved first and last residue.

length	V	CDR3
18	TRBV19	ASSVALTGGRTSGANVLT
16	TRBV28	ASSFQVAGIESYNEQF
13	TRBV6-4	ASSDSSGGADTQY
12	TRBV27	ASSLSLDSYEQY
13	TRBV7-9	ASSLAGGNTGELF
12	TRBV6-1	ASSESGYTGELF
13	TRBV6-1	ASELAGPGTGELF
10	TRBV19	ASSTLQETQY
12	TRBV5-6	ASSGGQGRVTQY
9	TRBV27	ASSFNNEQF
14	TRBV19	ASSPRTEGANTEAF
14	TRBV5-4	ASTNPRDREGETQY
12	TRBV5-1	ASSPLGGHNEQF
9	TRBV19	ASSIVGEQF
13	TRBV7-8	ASSLVSGGSYEQY
12	TRBV5-1	ASSLAGTTYEQY
11	TRBV19	ASSNRDITEAF
12	TRBV19	ASSIGAVTYEQY
12	TRBV11-2	ASSLVREAFGTF
9	TRBV7-3	ASSQGETQY
12	TRBV5-6	ASSWRDSSYGYT